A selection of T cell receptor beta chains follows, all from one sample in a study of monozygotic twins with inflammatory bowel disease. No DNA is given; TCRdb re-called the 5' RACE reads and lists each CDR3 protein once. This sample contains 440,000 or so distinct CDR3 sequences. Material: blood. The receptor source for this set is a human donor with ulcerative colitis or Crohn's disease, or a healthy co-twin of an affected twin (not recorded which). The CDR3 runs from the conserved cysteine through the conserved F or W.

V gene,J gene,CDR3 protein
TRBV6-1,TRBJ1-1,CASKPNTGLNTEAFF
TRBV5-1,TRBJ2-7,CASSFRGASYEQYF
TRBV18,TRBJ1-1,CASSPGGGSTEAFF
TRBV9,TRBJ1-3,CASSLAGNTIYF
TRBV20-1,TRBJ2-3,CSAKGARLSGTDTQYF
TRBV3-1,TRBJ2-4,CASSQSGLPSGGGGAKNMQYF
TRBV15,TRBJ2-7,CATSRAVQTSGEQYF
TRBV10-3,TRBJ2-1,CAISGRDSPWVDEQFF
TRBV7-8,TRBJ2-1,CASSHMTSFGEQFF
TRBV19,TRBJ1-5,CASRGSGNQPQHF
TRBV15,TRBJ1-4,CATSPSATNEKLFF
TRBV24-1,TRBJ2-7,CATSASGSYEQYF
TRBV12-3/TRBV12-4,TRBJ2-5,CASSLLIEETQYF
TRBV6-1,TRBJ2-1,CASTQPGLAVNEQFF
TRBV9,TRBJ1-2,CASSVTESANYGYTF